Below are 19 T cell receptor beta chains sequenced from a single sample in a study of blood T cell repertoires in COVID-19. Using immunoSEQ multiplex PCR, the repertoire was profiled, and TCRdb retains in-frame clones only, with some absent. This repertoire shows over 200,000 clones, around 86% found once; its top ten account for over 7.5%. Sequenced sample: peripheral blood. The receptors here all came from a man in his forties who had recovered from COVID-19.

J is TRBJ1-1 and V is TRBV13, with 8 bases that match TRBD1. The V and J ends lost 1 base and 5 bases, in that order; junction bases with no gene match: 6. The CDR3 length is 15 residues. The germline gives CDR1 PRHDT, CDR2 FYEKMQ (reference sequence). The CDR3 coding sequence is TGTGCCAGCAGCTTAGAGGTCAGGGGGCATACTGAAGCTTTCTTT. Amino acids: CASSLEVRGHTEAFF.

The CDR3 is CASTPGSNQPQHF. Written as DNA, the CDR3 is TGTGCCAGCACACCAGGAAGCAATCAGCCCCAGCATTTT. The V gene is TRBV12-3 or TRBV12-4, the J gene TRBJ1-5; D ambiguous. The V gene lost 7 bases and the J gene lost 1 base, with 8 bases spanning the gap. The CDR3 sequence is 13 residues long.

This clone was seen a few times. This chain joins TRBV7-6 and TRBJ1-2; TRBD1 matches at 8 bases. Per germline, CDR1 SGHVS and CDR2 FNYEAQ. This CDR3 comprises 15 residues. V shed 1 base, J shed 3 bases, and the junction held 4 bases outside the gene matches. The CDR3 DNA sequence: TGTGCCAGCAGCTTAGATAGGACAGGGTACTATGGCTACACCTTC. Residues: CASSLDRTGYYGYTF.

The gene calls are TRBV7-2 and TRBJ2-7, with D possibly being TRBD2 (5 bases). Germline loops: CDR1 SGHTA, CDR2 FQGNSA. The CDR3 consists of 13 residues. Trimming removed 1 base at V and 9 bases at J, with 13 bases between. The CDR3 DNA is TGTGCCAGCAGCTTAGGCTCGCCAGGAGGGCAGTACTTC. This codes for CASSLGSPGGQYF.

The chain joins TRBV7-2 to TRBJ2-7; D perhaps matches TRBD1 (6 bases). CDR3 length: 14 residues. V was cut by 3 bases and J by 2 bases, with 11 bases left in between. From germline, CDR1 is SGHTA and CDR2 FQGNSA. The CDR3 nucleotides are TGTGCCAGCAGCTTTATGGGGGCGGCCTACGAGCAGTACTTC. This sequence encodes CASSFMGAAYEQYF.

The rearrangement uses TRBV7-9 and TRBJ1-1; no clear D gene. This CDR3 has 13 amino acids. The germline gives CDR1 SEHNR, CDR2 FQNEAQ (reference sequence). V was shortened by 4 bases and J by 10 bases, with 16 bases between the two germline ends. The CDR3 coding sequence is TGTGCCAGCAGCTCACCTCCCGGGGTCCTAGCTTTCTTT. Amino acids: CASSSPPGVLAFF.

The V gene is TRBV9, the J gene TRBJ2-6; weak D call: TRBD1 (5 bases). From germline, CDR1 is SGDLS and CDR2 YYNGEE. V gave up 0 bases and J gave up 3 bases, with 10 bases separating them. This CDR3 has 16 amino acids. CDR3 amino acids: CASSVVRVGGANVLTF. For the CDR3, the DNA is TGTGCCAGCAGCGTAGTCAGGGTCGGTGGGGCCAACGTCCTGACTTTC.

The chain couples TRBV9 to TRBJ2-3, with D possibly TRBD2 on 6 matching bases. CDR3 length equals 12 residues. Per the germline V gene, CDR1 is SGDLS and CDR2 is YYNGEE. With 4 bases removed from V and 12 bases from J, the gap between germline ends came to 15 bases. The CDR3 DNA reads TGTGCCAGCAGCCCCAGGGACTTCCGACAGTATTTT. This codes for CASSPRDFRQYF.

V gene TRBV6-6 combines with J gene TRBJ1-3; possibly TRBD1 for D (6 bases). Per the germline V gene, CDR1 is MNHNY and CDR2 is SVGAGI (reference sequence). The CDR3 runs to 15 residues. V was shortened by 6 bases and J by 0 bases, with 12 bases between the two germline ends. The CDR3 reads CASSRQARSGNTIYF. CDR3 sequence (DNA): TGTGCCAGCAGCAGACAGGCTCGCTCTGGAAACACCATATATTTT.

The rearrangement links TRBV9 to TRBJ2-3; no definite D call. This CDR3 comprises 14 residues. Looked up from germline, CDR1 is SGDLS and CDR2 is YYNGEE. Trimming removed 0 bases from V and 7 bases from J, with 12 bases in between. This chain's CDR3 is CASSVEASLNTQYF. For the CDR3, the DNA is TGTGCCAGCAGCGTAGAAGCTAGTCTTAATACGCAGTATTTT.

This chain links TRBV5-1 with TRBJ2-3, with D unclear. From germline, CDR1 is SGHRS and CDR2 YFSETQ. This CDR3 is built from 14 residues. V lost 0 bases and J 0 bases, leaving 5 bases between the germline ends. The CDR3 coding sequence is TGCGCCAGCAGCTTGGCCTCTAGCACAGATACGCAGTATTTT. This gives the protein CASSLASSTDTQYF.

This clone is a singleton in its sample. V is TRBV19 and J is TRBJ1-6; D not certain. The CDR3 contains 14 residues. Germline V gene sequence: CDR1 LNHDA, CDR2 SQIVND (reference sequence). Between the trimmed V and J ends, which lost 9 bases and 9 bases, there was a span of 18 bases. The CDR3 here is CASTPGHNGSPLHF. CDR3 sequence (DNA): TGTGCCAGCACCCCTGGGCACAATGGTTCACCCCTCCACTTT. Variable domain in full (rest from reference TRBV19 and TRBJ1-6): DGGITQSPKYLFRKEGQNVTLSCEQNLNHDAMYWYRQDPGQGLRLIYYSQIVNDFQKGDIAEGYSVSREKKESFPLTVTSAQKNPTAFYLCASTPGHNGSPLHFGNGTRLTVT.

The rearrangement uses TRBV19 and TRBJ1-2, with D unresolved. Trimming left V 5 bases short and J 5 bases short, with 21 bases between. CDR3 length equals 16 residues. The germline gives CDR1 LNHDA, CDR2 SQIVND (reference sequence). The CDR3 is CASSYGGRPVGYGYTF. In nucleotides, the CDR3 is TGTGCCAGTAGTTATGGTGGGCGACCCGTTGGATATGGCTACACCTTC.

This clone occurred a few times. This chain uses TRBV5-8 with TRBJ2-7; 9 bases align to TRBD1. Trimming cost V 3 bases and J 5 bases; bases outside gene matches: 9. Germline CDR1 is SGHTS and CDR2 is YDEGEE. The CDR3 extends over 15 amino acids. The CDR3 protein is CASSWIRDRAHEQYF. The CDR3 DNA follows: TGTGCCAGCAGCTGGATTAGGGACAGGGCCCACGAGCAGTACTTC.

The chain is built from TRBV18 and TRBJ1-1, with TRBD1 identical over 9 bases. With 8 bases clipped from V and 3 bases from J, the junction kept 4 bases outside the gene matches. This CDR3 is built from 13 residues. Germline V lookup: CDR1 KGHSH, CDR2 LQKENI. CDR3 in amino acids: CASHRGRDTEAFF. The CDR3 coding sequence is TGTGCCAGCCACAGGGGGCGGGACACTGAAGCTTTCTTT.

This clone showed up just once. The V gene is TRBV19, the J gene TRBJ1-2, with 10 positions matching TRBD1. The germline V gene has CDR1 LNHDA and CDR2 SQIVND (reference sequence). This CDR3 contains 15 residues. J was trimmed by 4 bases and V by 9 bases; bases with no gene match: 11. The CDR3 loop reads CASTLRGQGLYGYTF. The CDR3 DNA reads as TGTGCCAGCACCCTGAGGGGACAGGGGCTCTATGGCTACACCTTC.

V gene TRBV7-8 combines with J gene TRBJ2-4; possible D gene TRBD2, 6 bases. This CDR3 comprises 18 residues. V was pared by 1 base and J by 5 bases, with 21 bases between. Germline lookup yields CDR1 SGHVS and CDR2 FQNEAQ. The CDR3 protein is CASSLDLRGPGEENIQYF. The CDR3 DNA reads TGTGCCAGCAGCTTAGATCTTAGGGGCCCCGGGGAGGAAAACATTCAGTACTTC. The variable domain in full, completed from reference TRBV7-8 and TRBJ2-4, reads GAGVSQSPRYKVAKRGQDVALRCDPISGHVSLFWYQQALGQGPEFLTYFQNEAQLDKSGLPSDRFFAERPEGSVSTLKIQRTQQEDSAVYLCASSLDLRGPGEENIQYFGAGTRLSVL.

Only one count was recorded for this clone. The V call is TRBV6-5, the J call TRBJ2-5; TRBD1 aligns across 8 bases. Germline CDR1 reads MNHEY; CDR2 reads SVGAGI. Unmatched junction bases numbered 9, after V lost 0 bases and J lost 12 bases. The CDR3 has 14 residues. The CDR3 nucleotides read TGTGCCAGCAGTTACTCAGGACAGGGACATCGAGAGTACTTC. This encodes CASSYSGQGHREYF.

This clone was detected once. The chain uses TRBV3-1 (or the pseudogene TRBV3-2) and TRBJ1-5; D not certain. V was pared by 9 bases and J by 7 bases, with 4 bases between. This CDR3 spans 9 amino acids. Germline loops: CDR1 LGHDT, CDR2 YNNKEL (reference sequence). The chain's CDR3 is CAREQPQHF. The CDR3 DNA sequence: TGTGCCAGAGAGCAGCCCCAGCATTTT.